The rows below give T cell receptor beta chains drawn from one sample of a study of blood T cell repertoires in COVID-19. Produced via immunoSEQ multiplex PCR; TCRdb's table is partial and in-frame only. This sample has a few hundred thousand clones, with roughly 80% found just once. Sequencing was done on a sample of peripheral blood. The receptors originated from a woman between 65 and 79 years old with COVID-19, enrolled during active disease. Both conserved end residues are part of each CDR3. Each record gives: clone size, J gene, D gene, V gene, CDR3 protein, CDR3 DNA. A D gene is named only where the DNA matches it firmly. Clone size appears in some rows only: once, few, many, or a class for an expanded clone.

clone_size: NA; j_call: TRBJ2-3; d_call: NA; v_call: TRBV5-5; cdr3_aa: CASSLGRHTDTQYF; cdr3_nt: TGTGCCAGCAGCTTAGGGAGACACACAGATACGCAGTATTTT
clone_size: NA; j_call: TRBJ1-2; d_call: NA; v_call: TRBV27; cdr3_aa: CASRTDSHGYTF; cdr3_nt: TGTGCCAGCAGAACCGACAGTCATGGCTACACCTTC
clone_size: NA; j_call: TRBJ2-5; d_call: TRBD2; v_call: TRBV4-2; cdr3_aa: CASSLGTSGSRWETQYF; cdr3_nt: TGTGCCAGCAGCCTCGGGACTAGCGGGAGTAGGTGGGAGACCCAGTACTTC
clone_size: NA; j_call: TRBJ1-1; d_call: NA; v_call: TRBV28; cdr3_aa: CASRRRGNTEAFF; cdr3_nt: TGTGCCAGCCGCCGGCGGGGGAACACTGAAGCTTTCTTT
clone_size: NA; j_call: TRBJ1-6; d_call: NA; v_call: TRBV19; cdr3_aa: CATRGGKGSYNSPLHF; cdr3_nt: TGTGCCACGCGGGGGGGCAAAGGCTCCTATAATTCACCCCTCCACTTT
clone_size: NA; j_call: TRBJ2-1; d_call: NA; v_call: TRBV5-4; cdr3_aa: CASSLILLNEQFF; cdr3_nt: TGTGCCAGCAGCTTGATCTTACTGAATGAGCAGTTCTTC
clone_size: NA; j_call: TRBJ2-2; d_call: TRBD2; v_call: TRBV7-9; cdr3_aa: CASVGLANTGELFF; cdr3_nt: TGTGCCAGCGTCGGACTAGCGAACACCGGGGAGCTGTTTTTT
clone_size: NA; j_call: TRBJ2-5; d_call: TRBD2; v_call: TRBV5-1; cdr3_aa: CASSYAGLAEETQYF; cdr3_nt: TGCGCCAGCAGCTACGCGGGGCTAGCGGAAGAGACCCAGTACTTC
clone_size: NA; j_call: TRBJ1-4; d_call: NA; v_call: TRBV6-5; cdr3_aa: CASLSGGSGEKLFF; cdr3_nt: TGTGCCAGCCTATCGGGGGGGAGTGGGGAAAAACTGTTTTTT
clone_size: NA; j_call: TRBJ1-3; d_call: TRBD1; v_call: TRBV28; cdr3_aa: CASSLSGGQTGNTIYF; cdr3_nt: TGTGCCAGCAGTTTATCAGGGGGGCAGACTGGAAACACCATATATTTT
clone_size: NA; j_call: TRBJ2-3; d_call: NA; v_call: TRBV3-1/TRBV3-2; cdr3_aa: CASSQGGHTQYF; cdr3_nt: TGTGCCAGCAGCCAAGGAGGCCACACGCAGTATTTT
clone_size: few; j_call: TRBJ2-5; d_call: NA; v_call: TRBV15; cdr3_aa: CATSRDTTSKETQYF; cdr3_nt: TGTGCCACCAGCAGAGATACTACTAGCAAAGAGACCCAGTACTTC
clone_size: NA; j_call: TRBJ2-1; d_call: TRBD1; v_call: TRBV24-1; cdr3_aa: CATSDPGQVHNEQFF; cdr3_nt: TGTGCCACCAGTGACCCTGGACAGGTCCACAATGAGCAGTTCTTC
clone_size: NA; j_call: TRBJ1-3; d_call: NA; v_call: TRBV6-5; cdr3_aa: CASSRGPASFNTIYF; cdr3_nt: TGTGCCAGCAGCCGTGGGCCTGCTTCCTTTAACACCATATATTTT
clone_size: NA; j_call: TRBJ2-6; d_call: NA; v_call: TRBV6-5; cdr3_aa: CASKDFAGANVLTF; cdr3_nt: TGTGCCAGCAAGGACTTTGCTGGGGCCAACGTCCTGACTTTC
clone_size: once; j_call: TRBJ1-2; d_call: NA; v_call: TRBV7-2; cdr3_aa: CASSLAGSRYGYTF; cdr3_nt: TGTGCCAGCAGCTTAGCGGGCAGTCGGTATGGCTACACCTTC
clone_size: NA; j_call: TRBJ2-6; d_call: NA; v_call: TRBV5-4; cdr3_aa: CASSPPGAGANVLTF; cdr3_nt: TGTGCCAGCAGCCCCCCCGGTGCCGGGGCCAACGTCCTGACTTTC
clone_size: few; j_call: TRBJ2-7; d_call: NA; v_call: TRBV24-1; cdr3_aa: CATSAPASTGSYEQYF; cdr3_nt: TGTGCCACCAGTGCCCCGGCAAGTACAGGGAGCTACGAGCAGTACTTC
clone_size: NA; j_call: TRBJ1-1; d_call: NA; v_call: TRBV4-1; cdr3_aa: CASSPGSGGETEAFF; cdr3_nt: TGCGCCAGCAGCCCCGGATCGGGGGGTGAAACTGAAGCTTTCTTT
clone_size: NA; j_call: TRBJ1-5; d_call: NA; v_call: TRBV3-1/TRBV3-2; cdr3_aa: CASSQPGSGNQPQHF; cdr3_nt: TGTGCCAGCAGCCAACCGGGGTCCGGGAATCAGCCCCAGCATTTT
clone_size: NA; j_call: TRBJ1-6; d_call: NA; v_call: TRBV5-5; cdr3_aa: CASIRAAAPGNSPLHF; cdr3_nt: TGTGCCAGCATCCGGGCCGCGGCTCCGGGGAATTCACCCCTCCACTTT
clone_size: NA; j_call: TRBJ2-5; d_call: TRBD2; v_call: TRBV5-1; cdr3_aa: CASSLVAGGKETQYF; cdr3_nt: TGCGCCAGCAGCTTGGTGGCGGGAGGTAAAGAGACCCAGTACTTC
clone_size: NA; j_call: TRBJ2-1; d_call: TRBD2; v_call: TRBV19; cdr3_aa: CASSMAAGGGNEQFF; cdr3_nt: TGTGCCAGTAGTATGGCAGCGGGAGGAGGGAATGAGCAGTTCTTC
clone_size: NA; j_call: TRBJ2-3; d_call: NA; v_call: TRBV4-1; cdr3_aa: CASSQVFSGSTDTQYF; cdr3_nt: TGCGCCAGCAGCCAAGTATTTTCGGGAAGCACAGATACGCAGTATTTT
clone_size: NA; j_call: TRBJ1-5; d_call: TRBD1; v_call: TRBV19; cdr3_aa: CASSMGTDQGNQPQHF; cdr3_nt: TGTGCCAGTAGTATGGGGACAGACCAAGGGAATCAGCCCCAGCATTTT
clone_size: NA; j_call: TRBJ2-5; d_call: TRBD2; v_call: TRBV19; cdr3_aa: CASSAGLAGETQYF; cdr3_nt: TGTGCCAGTAGTGCGGGACTAGCGGGAGAGACCCAGTACTTC
clone_size: once; j_call: TRBJ1-6; d_call: TRBD1; v_call: TRBV11-2; cdr3_aa: CASSLIRQGLSYNSPLHF; cdr3_nt: TGTGCCAGCAGCTTAATCCGACAGGGCCTCTCCTATAATTCACCCCTCCACTTT
clone_size: NA; j_call: TRBJ2-1; d_call: NA; v_call: TRBV7-2; cdr3_aa: CASSSQRAFVFGNEQFF; cdr3_nt: TGTGCCAGCAGCTCTCAAAGAGCGTTTGTGTTTGGAAATGAGCAGTTCTTC
clone_size: once; j_call: TRBJ2-4; d_call: NA; v_call: TRBV28; cdr3_aa: CASSLSGAQNIQYF; cdr3_nt: TGTGCCAGCAGTTTAAGTGGGGCCCAAAACATTCAGTACTTC
clone_size: once; j_call: TRBJ1-5; d_call: NA; v_call: TRBV18; cdr3_aa: CASSRSGQTNQPQHF; cdr3_nt: TGTGCCAGCTCGCGTAGCGGGCAGACCAATCAGCCCCAGCATTTT
clone_size: NA; j_call: TRBJ2-1; d_call: TRBD2; v_call: TRBV10-3; cdr3_aa: CAISEVQGLGPKIGEQFF; cdr3_nt: TGTGCCATCAGTGAGGTTCAAGGACTAGGGCCCAAAATAGGTGAGCAGTTCTTC
clone_size: NA; j_call: TRBJ2-7; d_call: TRBD1; v_call: TRBV9; cdr3_aa: CASSAGTGGFYEQYF; cdr3_nt: TGTGCCAGCAGCGCGGGGACAGGGGGCTTCTACGAGCAGTACTTC
clone_size: NA; j_call: TRBJ2-1; d_call: NA; v_call: TRBV7-6; cdr3_aa: CASSSPGLADEQFF; cdr3_nt: TGTGCCAGCAGCTCCCCCGGGCTAGCCGATGAGCAGTTCTTC
clone_size: NA; j_call: TRBJ1-1; d_call: NA; v_call: TRBV5-1; cdr3_aa: CASSQQGPGTEAFF; cdr3_nt: TGCGCCAGCAGCCAGCAGGGGCCAGGCACTGAAGCTTTCTTT
clone_size: NA; j_call: TRBJ1-2; d_call: NA; v_call: TRBV5-1; cdr3_aa: CASSLEGDYGYTF; cdr3_nt: TGCGCCAGCAGCTTGGAAGGGGACTATGGCTACACCTTC
clone_size: few; j_call: TRBJ1-1; d_call: NA; v_call: TRBV27; cdr3_aa: CASSSAGAHTEAFF; cdr3_nt: TGTGCCAGCAGTTCCGCGGGGGCTCACACTGAAGCTTTCTTT
clone_size: NA; j_call: TRBJ2-7; d_call: TRBD2; v_call: TRBV10-2; cdr3_aa: CASRGLARTYEQYF; cdr3_nt: TGCGCCAGCAGAGGACTAGCGAGAACCTACGAGCAGTACTTC
clone_size: NA; j_call: TRBJ2-1; d_call: TRBD2; v_call: TRBV25-1; cdr3_aa: CASSIAGGLGRNEQFF; cdr3_nt: TGTGCCAGCAGTATAGCGGGAGGGCTAGGTAGGAATGAGCAGTTCTTC
clone_size: NA; j_call: TRBJ2-5; d_call: NA; v_call: TRBV7-2; cdr3_aa: CASSRFIQPEETQYF; cdr3_nt: TGTGCCAGCAGCCGCTTCATTCAACCAGAAGAGACCCAGTACTTC
clone_size: NA; j_call: TRBJ1-2; d_call: TRBD1; v_call: TRBV7-2; cdr3_aa: CASSSPDRGRFNGYTF; cdr3_nt: TGTGCCAGCAGCTCCCCGGACAGGGGGCGTTTCAATGGCTACACCTTC
clone_size: NA; j_call: TRBJ2-1; d_call: TRBD2; v_call: TRBV28; cdr3_aa: CASSRLAGDLYEQFF; cdr3_nt: TGTGCCAGCAGCCGACTAGCGGGTGATTTATATGAGCAGTTCTTC
clone_size: NA; j_call: TRBJ2-6; d_call: TRBD1; v_call: TRBV28; cdr3_aa: CASSPSDRAGANVLTF; cdr3_nt: TGTGCCAGCAGCCCCTCGGACAGGGCTGGGGCCAACGTCCTGACTTTC
clone_size: NA; j_call: TRBJ2-7; d_call: TRBD1; v_call: TRBV6-2/TRBV6-3; cdr3_aa: CASSWDSYEQYF; cdr3_nt: TGTGCCAGCAGCTGGGACAGCTACGAGCAGTACTTC
clone_size: NA; j_call: TRBJ1-2; d_call: TRBD1; v_call: TRBV30; cdr3_aa: CAWSLTGAGGYTF; cdr3_nt: TGTGCCTGGAGTTTGACAGGGGCGGGAGGCTACACCTTC
clone_size: NA; j_call: TRBJ2-7; d_call: TRBD2; v_call: TRBV10-3; cdr3_aa: CAIRTDRTSGHSYEQYF; cdr3_nt: TGTGCCATCAGAACCGATAGGACTAGCGGGCACTCCTACGAGCAGTACTTC
clone_size: NA; j_call: TRBJ2-1; d_call: NA; v_call: TRBV20-1; cdr3_aa: CSASEELNEQFF; cdr3_nt: TGCAGTGCTAGTGAAGAGCTGAATGAGCAGTTCTTC
clone_size: NA; j_call: TRBJ2-3; d_call: NA; v_call: TRBV2; cdr3_aa: CASRLREATDTQYF; cdr3_nt: TGTGCCAGCCGCTTACGGGAAGCAACAGATACGCAGTATTTT
clone_size: once; j_call: TRBJ2-5; d_call: TRBD2; v_call: TRBV7-2; cdr3_aa: CASSIGRGAGETQYF; cdr3_nt: TGTGCCAGCAGCATAGGGAGGGGAGCGGGTGAGACCCAGTACTTC
clone_size: NA; j_call: TRBJ2-5; d_call: NA; v_call: TRBV5-1; cdr3_aa: CASRSGETQYF; cdr3_nt: TGCGCCAGCAGGTCAGGAGAGACCCAGTACTTC
clone_size: NA; j_call: TRBJ1-2; d_call: TRBD1; v_call: TRBV7-8; cdr3_aa: CATLGIGDRVDYGYTF; cdr3_nt: TGTGCCACCCTGGGGATTGGGGACAGGGTAGACTATGGCTACACCTTC
clone_size: NA; j_call: TRBJ2-7; d_call: NA; v_call: TRBV7-2; cdr3_aa: CASSFGRSYEQYF; cdr3_nt: TGTGCCAGCAGCTTCGGCAGGTCCTACGAGCAGTACTTC
clone_size: few; j_call: TRBJ2-1; d_call: NA; v_call: TRBV4-3; cdr3_aa: CASSQAIGSSYNEQFF; cdr3_nt: TGCGCCAGCAGCCAAGCGATAGGGAGCTCCTACAATGAGCAGTTCTTC
clone_size: NA; j_call: TRBJ1-1; d_call: NA; v_call: TRBV19; cdr3_aa: CASSIRENTEAFF; cdr3_nt: TGTGCCAGTAGTATCAGGGAGAACACTGAAGCTTTCTTT
clone_size: many; j_call: TRBJ1-4; d_call: NA; v_call: TRBV18; cdr3_aa: CASSPRQVNEKLFF; cdr3_nt: TGTGCCAGCTCACCACGACAAGTTAATGAAAAACTGTTTTTT
clone_size: NA; j_call: TRBJ2-1; d_call: TRBD2; v_call: TRBV11-3; cdr3_aa: CASSLVSSAGGEGNEQFF; cdr3_nt: TGTGCCAGCAGCTTAGTATCTTCGGCGGGAGGTGAGGGCAATGAGCAGTTCTTC
clone_size: NA; j_call: TRBJ2-7; d_call: NA; v_call: TRBV5-6; cdr3_aa: CASSLSKGVEQYF; cdr3_nt: TGTGCCAGCAGCTTGTCCAAGGGGGTAGAGCAGTACTTC